Detailed here is one TCR beta chain. Its antigen is unknown. The sample originates from a study of T-cell reconstitution after alpha-beta-depleted transplantation in children. Study observations and caveats: The high TCRbeta diversity at day 60 in some patients came from surviving recipient T cells and thymic progenitors. Once a year had passed after transplant, T-cell counts and diversity came mostly from newly produced T cells.

CDR3 size: 13 residues. Trimming stripped 0 bases from V and 5 bases from J, with 9 bases between. Germline CDR1 reads SGHRS; CDR2 reads YFSETQ. Unique molecular identifiers featured in how the TCRbeta library was prepared. Using its own MiXCR run on the PCR reads, TCRdb lists one record per CDR3 protein. Here the sample spans 250,000 to 400,000 distinct CDR3 sequences, approximately 23% being singletons. The clonotype was recovered from a male patient aged 5 to 17 who had a stem cell transplant for acute lymphoblastic leukemia, so the T cells may come from the graft donor. The rearrangement joins TRBV5-1 to TRBJ2-7, with a possible D match to TRBD2 (6 bases). The material sequenced was PBMCs, mostly from graft donor cells, taken 180 days after TCRalphabeta/CD19-depleted stem cell transplant. In nucleotides, the CDR3 is TGCGCCAGCAGCTTGGCCGGCGGGGACGAGCAGTACTTC. It yields the protein CASSLAGGDEQYF.